This T cell receptor beta chain was identified during a study of early T cells in non-severe SARS-CoV-2 infection. Study results and limitations: Private and CD4 specificities were missed by VDJdb matching, which favored anti-spike CD8 responses.

Tagging with unique molecular identifiers was applied to individual cDNA molecules. A single record per CDR3 protein comes from TCRdb applying MiXCR to the 5' RACE reads. The table includes 60,000 to 65,000 distinct CDR3 sequences, approximately 13% detected once. The CDR3 length is 13 residues. Germline CDR1 and CDR2: SGHTA and FQGNSA. Of note for this clonotype: Its antigen is currently unknown. Germline and junction disagree at one end, which may indicate a read error.

The V and J genes are TRBV7-2 and TRBJ1-6; D not resolved. This clonotype originated in an adult who was a healthcare worker with PCR-confirmed SARS-CoV-2 infection or an uninfected control (not recorded which). Sequences were obtained from whole blood. The CDR3 region has the DNA TGTGCCAGCAGCTTAATGGAAAATTTACCCCTCCACTTT. Its protein product is CASSLMENLPLHF.